This TCR beta chain was recovered during a study of T-cell reconstitution after alpha-beta-depleted transplantation in children. Points from the study as a whole: It was newly produced T cells that mostly accounted for T-cell counts and diversity one year after transplant.

This CDR3 contains 12 residues. CDR1 is SGDLS and CDR2 is YYNGEE in the germline V gene. V dropped 0 bases and J dropped 9 bases, with 6 bases sitting between them. Unique molecular identifiers tagged the TCRbeta library. TCRdb re-derived calls from the PCR reads in MiXCR, one entry per CDR3 protein. The sample has 200,000 to 250,000 distinct CDR3 sequences, over 20% seen once. This clonotype was picked up many times. Its antigen remains unknown. The material was PBMCs, obtained before TCRalphabeta/CD19-depleted stem cell transplant. This clonotype was sampled from a girl aged 2 to 9 with Fanconi anemia, due to receive a stem cell transplant. The V gene is TRBV9, the J gene TRBJ2-2; D ambiguous. The CDR3 coding sequence is TGTGCCAGCAGCGTAGGGGCACGGGAGCTGTTTTTT. It yields the protein CASSVGARELFF.